This is a list of T cell receptor beta chains from one sample in a study of PD-1 and CTLA-4 blockade in melanoma. Data came from immunoSEQ multiplex PCR; TCRdb stores just in-frame clones and leaves some out. Seen here are tens of thousands of clones, around 90% observed once, and the top ten hold roughly 8%. This specimen was CD8+ T cells from peripheral blood, taken before anti-PD-1 treatment. The origin of the receptors is a human donor with melanoma. Each CDR3 is given without its conserved first and last residue. Each record gives: V gene, clone size, J gene, CDR3 protein. Size tells how often a clone was seen (once, few, many) or the class of an expanded clone, and some rows leave it out.

V: TRBV7-9; size: -; J: TRBJ1-1; CDR3: ASSFAGQGMGTEAF
V: TRBV24-1; size: once; J: TRBJ1-5; CDR3: ATSPGSYTGENQPQH
V: TRBV18; size: once; J: TRBJ1-5; CDR3: ASSADGRNQPQH
V: TRBV6-5; size: -; J: TRBJ2-7; CDR3: ASGQGYEQY
V: TRBV2; size: few; J: TRBJ1-3; CDR3: ASKEQSSSGNTIY
V: TRBV19; size: -; J: TRBJ1-2; CDR3: ASSIDGKLNYGYT
V: TRBV20-1; size: -; J: TRBJ2-5; CDR3: SASEGLETQY
V: TRBV27; size: -; J: TRBJ2-3; CDR3: ASSFSNRHTDTQY
V: TRBV24-1; size: -; J: TRBJ2-2; CDR3: ASLAGETGELF
V: TRBV28; size: -; J: TRBJ2-3; CDR3: AITTQRSTTDTQY
V: TRBV13; size: -; J: TRBJ1-2; CDR3: ASSFMGENYGYT
V: TRBV14; size: -; J: TRBJ2-2; CDR3: ASSQDLGGGGELF
V: TRBV6-4; size: -; J: TRBJ2-3; CDR3: ASSDSSGADTQY
V: TRBV29-1; size: -; J: TRBJ2-5; CDR3: SVEMPELETQY
V: TRBV10-3; size: -; J: TRBJ2-7; CDR3: AISTGGDSYEQY
V: TRBV6-5; size: -; J: TRBJ1-3; CDR3: ASSLGTSSGNTIY
V: TRBV7-9; size: -; J: TRBJ2-1; CDR3: ASSLTTGGRYEQF
V: TRBV4-1; size: -; J: TRBJ2-7; CDR3: ASSPDRSNEQY
V: TRBV10-2; size: -; J: TRBJ2-7; CDR3: ASSESGTSGGSYEQY
V: TRBV4-1; size: -; J: TRBJ2-3; CDR3: ASSLMGLAGGTDTQY